Presented here are 18 T cell receptor beta chains from one specimen sequenced in a study of PD-1 blockade in classical Hodgkin lymphoma. The assay was immunoSEQ multiplex PCR, and TCRdb's table has in-frame clones only and misses some. The sample lists approximately 13,000 clones, about four fifths occurring once. Exposure to brentuximab vedotin varied, and each patient had relapsed following autologous stem cell transplantation. Sequencing was performed on peripheral blood mononuclear cells (PBMCs), taken at baseline. The receptor source for this set is a human donor with classical Hodgkin lymphoma.

The chain joins TRBV15 to TRBJ2-5; 9 bases are shared with TRBD2. Unmatched junction bases numbered 8, after V lost 1 base and J lost 11 bases. CDR3 size: 14 residues. CDR1 LNHNV and CDR2 YYDKDF come from the germline V gene (reference sequence). CDR3 DNA: TGTGCCACCAGCAGAGGGATGCTAGCGGGGAAGCAGTACTTC. This encodes CATSRGMLAGKQYF. The complete variable domain, with remaining parts taken from reference TRBV15 and TRBJ2-5, reads DAMVIQNPRYQVTQFGKPVTLSCSQTLNHNVMYWYQQKSSQAPKLLFHYYDKDFNNEADTPDNFQSRRPNTSFCFLDIRSPGLGDTAMYLCATSRGMLAGKQYFGPGTRLLVL.

This chain links TRBV4-1 with TRBJ1-2; the D is unclear. Per germline, CDR1 MGHRA and CDR2 YSYEKL. The CDR3 spans 17 residues. Between the trimmed V and J ends, which lost 3 bases and 3 bases, there was a span of 20 bases. In DNA form, the CDR3 reads TGCGCCAGCAGCCACCCCTCCGGTCCGGGGATCGACTATGGCTACACCTTC. This codes for CASSHPSGPGIDYGYTF.

This chain uses TRBV27 with TRBJ2-1, with 12 bases matching TRBD2. This CDR3 is built from 15 residues. Germline CDR1 reads MNHEY; CDR2 reads SMNVEV (reference sequence). Losses at the gene ends were 4 bases for V and 5 bases for J; bases not matched to a gene: 3. CDR3 bases: TGTGCCAGCAGTTCTAGCGGGAGGGCAAACAATGAGCAGTTCTTC. It encodes CASSSSGRANNEQFF.

In DNA form, the CDR3 reads TGTGCCAGCAGCTTCGCGGTGGGAGAGACCCAGTACTTC. This sequence encodes CASSFAVGETQYF. V and J are TRBV5-6 and TRBJ2-5, with D unclear. V lost 2 bases and J 4 bases, leaving 9 bases between the germline ends. This CDR3 region has 13 residues. Germline CDR1 reads SGHDT; CDR2 reads YYEEEE. The whole variable domain, remainder taken from reference TRBV5-6 and TRBJ2-5, is DAGVTQSPTHLIKTRGQQVTLRCSPKSGHDTVSWYQQALGQGPQFIFQYYEEEERQRGNFPDRFSGHQFPNYSSELNVNALLLGDSALYLCASSFAVGETQYFGPGTRLLVL.

This chain uses TRBV19 with TRBJ2-1; D possibly corresponds to TRBD2 (5 bases). V lost 3 bases and J 7 bases, leaving 16 bases between the germline ends. There are 15 residues in the CDR3. Germline V CDR1 and CDR2: LNHDA, SQIVND (reference sequence). The CDR3 DNA reads as TGTGCCAGTAGTATGGCACAAACTAGACTTAATGAGCAGTTCTTC. Protein product: CASSMAQTRLNEQFF.

A few counts support this clone. The chain joins TRBV15 to TRBJ2-3; D call uncertain. Germline assignment: CDR1 LNHNV and CDR2 YYDKDF (reference sequence). The CDR3 has 17 residues. The V and J ends lost 0 bases and 0 bases respectively, with 13 bases between them. In nucleotides, the CDR3 is TGTGCCACCAGCAGAGAAAGCAGAGCCTCTAGCACAGATACGCAGTATTTT. Translating it yields CATSRESRASSTDTQYF.

In this sample, this clone turned up once. This chain uses TRBV10-3 with TRBJ2-3; possible D gene TRBD2, 7 bases. Per the germline V gene, CDR1 is ENHRY and CDR2 is SYGVKD. V was trimmed by 8 bases and J by 3 bases, leaving 15 bases between them. The CDR3 length is 14 residues. The chain's CDR3 is CAIGGAGKTDTQYF. The CDR3 DNA reads as TGTGCCATCGGGGGGGCGGGGAAGACAGATACGCAGTATTTT.

The chain's CDR3 is CASSPRGSSLDEQFF. CDR3 in DNA: TGTGCCAGCAGCCCTAGAGGGTCTAGCCTTGACGAGCAGTTCTTC. The chain links TRBV11-3 to TRBJ2-1; D possibly corresponds to TRBD2 (5 bases). CDR3 size: 15 residues. The V gene's germline CDR1 is SGHNT and CDR2 YENEEA. Trimming took 5 bases from V and 10 from J, leaving 21 bases between them.

This clone was counted between two and nine times. V and J are TRBV5-6 and TRBJ1-2; 9 nucleotides line up with TRBD1. This CDR3 spans 14 amino acids. CDR1 SGHDT and CDR2 YYEEEE come from the germline V gene. V dropped 4 bases and J dropped 3; count of bases not matched to a gene: 4. The CDR3 sequence is CASSDTGGDYGYTF. CDR3 nucleotides: TGTGCCAGCAGCGACACAGGGGGCGACTATGGCTACACCTTC. The full variable domain, rest sourced from reference TRBV5-6 and TRBJ1-2, is DAGVTQSPTHLIKTRGQQVTLRCSPKSGHDTVSWYQQALGQGPQFIFQYYEEEERQRGNFPDRFSGHQFPNYSSELNVNALLLGDSALYLCASSDTGGDYGYTFGSGTRLTVV.

The chain combines TRBV19 with TRBJ2-5; 13 nucleotides agree with TRBD2. Germline loops: CDR1 LNHDA, CDR2 SQIVND (reference sequence). The CDR3 is 15 residues long. V lost 6 bases to trimming and J lost 5 bases; unmatched junction nucleotides: 6. CDR3 bases: TGTGCCAGTAGGCCAGGACTAGCGGGAGCTGAGACCCAGTACTTC. Residues: CASRPGLAGAETQYF.

The V call is TRBV12-5, the J call TRBJ1-3; D gene uncertain. Germline-derived CDR1 and CDR2 are LGHNT and FRNRAP. The CDR3 contains 16 residues. Trimming stripped 3 bases from V and 1 base from J, with 13 bases between. The CDR3 loop is CASGLVVPGSGNTIYF. The CDR3 DNA reads TGTGCTAGTGGTTTAGTGGTCCCAGGTTCTGGAAACACCATATATTTT.

The rearrangement links TRBV28 to TRBJ2-3, with TRBD1 matching over 7 bases. Germline V lookup: CDR1 MDHEN, CDR2 SYDVKM. V was clipped by 9 bases and J by 2 bases; unmatched bases: 8. The CDR3 has 14 amino acids. In nucleotides, the CDR3 is TGTGCCAGTAGACCGGGACAGATCACAGATACGCAGTATTTT. It codes for CASRPGQITDTQYF.

CDR3 nucleotide sequence: TGTGCCACCGGCCCAACTAGCGGAGGGACCTACGAGCAGTACTTC. Residues: CATGPTSGGTYEQYF. The genes are TRBV6-5 and TRBJ2-7, with 8 bases identical to TRBD2. The V gene end was trimmed by 10 bases and the J gene end by 2 bases; junction bases not matched to a gene: 13. The length of the CDR3 is 15 residues. From germline, CDR1 is MNHEY and CDR2 SVGAGI.

This clone was observed once. The rearrangement joins TRBV28 to TRBJ2-7; 7 nucleotides line up with TRBD1. V shed 4 bases, J shed 2 bases, and the junction held 5 bases outside the gene matches. This CDR3 is 14 amino acids long. The germline gives CDR1 MDHEN, CDR2 SYDVKM. The DNA for the CDR3 is TGTGCCAGCAGTTCAGGACAGGACCCCTACGAGCAGTACGTC. This encodes CASSSGQDPYEQYV.

The table lists this clone with a few counts. V gene TRBV9 combines with J gene TRBJ2-3, with 11 nucleotides matching TRBD2. Germline trimming cut 5 bases from V and 7 bases from J; bases unmatched to any gene: 9. Germline CDR1 reads SGDLS; CDR2 reads YYNGEE. This CDR3 spans 15 amino acids. The CDR3 protein is CASSLTGTSGNTQYF. Here the CDR3 DNA reads TGTGCCAGCAGTCTTACCGGGACTAGCGGAAATACGCAGTATTTT.

The chain links TRBV5-1 to TRBJ2-7; TRBD1 is a possible D gene (6 bases). V was shortened by 4 bases and J by 1 base, with 12 bases between the two germline ends. Germline loops: CDR1 SGHRS, CDR2 YFSETQ. The CDR3 extends over 14 amino acids. The CDR3 loop is CASSRTERSYEQYF. CDR3 nucleotides: TGCGCCAGCAGCAGGACAGAGCGGTCCTACGAGCAGTACTTC.

The chain employs TRBV28 and TRBJ1-4; 7 nucleotides agree with TRBD1. V was pared by 4 bases and J by 7 bases, with 9 bases of the junction left unmatched. Germline V gives CDR1 MDHEN, CDR2 SYDVKM. CDR3 length: 15 amino acids. The DNA for the CDR3 is TGTGCCAGCAGTTCACCCGGGTCAGGGGGTGAAAAACTGTTTTTT. It is translated as CASSSPGSGGEKLFF.

The chain recombines TRBV27 with TRBJ1-2; D call uncertain. The V end was cut by 10 bases, the J end by 2 bases, with 11 bases between. CDR3 size: 12 residues. Per the germline V gene, CDR1 is MNHEY and CDR2 is SMNVEV (reference sequence). DNA for the CDR3: TGTGCCACCGCAGACGGAAACTATGGCTACACCTTC. This gives the protein CATADGNYGYTF.